The 2 T cell receptor beta chains below all came from one sample that was sequenced in a study of blood T cell repertoires in COVID-19. Generated by immunoSEQ multiplex PCR, the TCRdb table keeps only in-frame clones and is missing some. The table has around 230,000 clones, around four fifths seen once. Input material: peripheral blood. The receptors derive from a woman in her forties or fifties with acute or convalescent COVID-19.

V and J are TRBV5-1 and TRBJ1-2; 9 bases line up with TRBD1. V shed 2 bases and J 2 bases; nucleotides not matched to a gene: 4. Germline V gives CDR1 SGHRS, CDR2 YFSETQ. The CDR3 covers 15 residues. In DNA, the CDR3 is TGCGCCAGCAGCTTAACAGGGGGCGGGAACTATGGCTACACCTTC. Its protein is CASSLTGGGNYGYTF.

This chain connects TRBV28 to TRBJ2-3; TRBD2 aligns across 10 bases. The CDR3 contains 19 residues. CDR1 and CDR2 from the germline V gene are MDHEN and SYDVKM. V was clipped by 3 bases and J by 4 bases; unmatched bases: 16. In DNA form, the CDR3 reads TGTGCCAGCAGTTTTACTAGCGGGAAAGGAGGTTGGGGAGCAGATACGCAGTATTTT. This codes for CASSFTSGKGGWGADTQYF. Drawing the rest from reference TRBV28 and TRBJ2-3, the complete variable domain is DVKVTQSSRYLVKRTGEKVFLECVQDMDHENMFWYRQDPGLGLRLIYFSYDVKMKEKGDIPEGYSVSREKKERFSLILESASTNQTSMYLCASSFTSGKGGWGADTQYFGPGTRLTVL.